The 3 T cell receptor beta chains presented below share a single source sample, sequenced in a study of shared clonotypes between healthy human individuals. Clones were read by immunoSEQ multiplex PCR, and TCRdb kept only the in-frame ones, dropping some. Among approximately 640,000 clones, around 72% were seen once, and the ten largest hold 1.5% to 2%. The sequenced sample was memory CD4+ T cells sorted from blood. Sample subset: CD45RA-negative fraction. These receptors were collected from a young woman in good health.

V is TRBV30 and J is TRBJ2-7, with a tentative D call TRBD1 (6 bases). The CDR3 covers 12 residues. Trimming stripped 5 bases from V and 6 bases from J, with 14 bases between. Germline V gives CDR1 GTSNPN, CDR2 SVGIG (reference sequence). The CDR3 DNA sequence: TGTGCCTGGGAAACAGGGTTTGCCGAGCAGTACTTC. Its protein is CAWETGFAEQYF.

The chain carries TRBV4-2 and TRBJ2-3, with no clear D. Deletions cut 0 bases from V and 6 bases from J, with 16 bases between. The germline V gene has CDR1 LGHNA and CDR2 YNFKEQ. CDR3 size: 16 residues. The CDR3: CASSQDYIGRLDTQYF. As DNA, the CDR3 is TGTGCCAGCAGCCAAGACTATATTGGCAGGCTGGATACGCAGTATTTT.

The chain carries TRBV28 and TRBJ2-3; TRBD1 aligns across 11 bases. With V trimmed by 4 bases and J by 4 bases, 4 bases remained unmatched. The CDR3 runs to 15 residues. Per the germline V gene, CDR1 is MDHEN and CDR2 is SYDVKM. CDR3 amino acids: CASSSPGQGADTQYF. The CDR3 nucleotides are TGTGCCAGCAGTTCCCCGGGACAGGGGGCAGATACGCAGTATTTT.